A selection of T cell receptor beta chains follows, all from one sample in a study of cytomegalovirus exposure and HLA in healthy donors. Profiled with immunoSEQ multiplex PCR; TCRdb holds only in-frame clones, not every one. The sample table sets out about 200,000 clones. Sequenced sample: PBMCs. Receptors were obtained from a boy younger than 18 in good health and CMV-seronegative. CDR3s include the opening cysteine and the closing phenylalanine or tryptophan. D genes are given only for firm matches.

>.|TRBV30|TRBJ1-1
CAWSRFTGNTEAFF
TGTGCCTGGAGTCGCTTTACAGGGAACACTGAAGCTTTCTTT
>TRBD1|TRBV28|TRBJ1-5
CASSPRVLPRGSNQPQHF
TGTGCCAGCAGCCCAAGGGTTTTACCCAGGGGGAGCAATCAGCCCCAGCATTTT
>.|TRBV11-3|TRBJ1-1
CASSPNYRNTEAFF
TGTGCCAGCTCACCCAATTACAGGAACACTGAAGCTTTCTTT
>.|TRBV5-1|TRBJ1-1
CASSFRQGMAEAFF
TGCGCCAGCAGCTTTCGGCAGGGAATGGCTGAAGCTTTCTTT
>.|TRBV5-8|TRBJ1-4
CASSLGLGTSPEKLFF
TGTGCCAGCAGCTTGGGGCTAGGGACAAGCCCTGAAAAACTGTTTTTT
>.|TRBV18|TRBJ2-7
CASSGASSYEQYF
TGTGCCAGCTCGGGGGCTAGCTCCTACGAGCAGTACTTC
>TRBD2|TRBV4-3|TRBJ2-7
CASSQEIGEGYEQYF
TGCGCCAGCAGCCAAGAAATAGGGGAGGGCTACGAGCAGTACTTC
>.|TRBV11-3|TRBJ2-2
CASSSPWTETNTGELFF
TGTGCCAGCAGCTCGCCTTGGACAGAGACGAACACCGGGGAGCTGTTTTTT
>TRBD1|TRBV11-2|TRBJ1-1
CASSLMEKGAISGLSEAFF
TGTGCCAGCAGCTTAATGGAGAAGGGGGCAATAAGTGGTTTGAGTGAAGCTTTCTTT
>TRBD1|TRBV27|TRBJ1-6
CASSFDREIAPLHF
TGTGCCAGCAGTTTCGACAGGGAAATCGCGCCTCTCCACTTT
>.|TRBV6-5|TRBJ2-2
CASSFGGQPNTGELFF
TGTGCCAGCAGTTTTGGAGGACAGCCGAACACCGGGGAGCTGTTTTTT
>.|TRBV29-1|TRBJ2-1
CSVGEEITLPSEQFF
TGCAGCGTTGGCGAAGAGATAACCTTACCTAGTGAGCAGTTCTTC
>TRBD2|TRBV4-2|TRBJ2-1
CASSQGAAGGRNEQFF
TGTGCCAGCAGCCAAGGGGCAGCGGGGGGCCGTAATGAGCAGTTCTTC
>.|TRBV2|TRBJ1-1
CASSEYPGEMNTEASF
TGTGCCAGCAGTGAATATCCAGGGGAGATGAACACTGAAGCTTCCTTT
>.|TRBV11-3|TRBJ2-1
CASSRGGNNEQFF
TGTGCCAGCAGCCGAGGGGGAAACAATGAGCAGTTCTTC
>.|TRBV7-8|TRBJ2-5
CASSFQEELRSQYF
TGTGCCAGCAGCTTTCAAGAGGAGCTGAGAAGCCAGTACTTC
>.|TRBV27|TRBJ1-2
CASSVIQGTGYTF
TGTGCCAGCAGCGTTATACAGGGAACTGGCTACACCTTC
>.|TRBV7-3|TRBJ2-3
CASSRTRGTDTQYF
TGTGCCAGCAGTAGGACCAGGGGCACAGATACGCAGTATTTT
>.|TRBV28|TRBJ2-2
CASSTSRLVPGELFF
TGTGCCAGCAGCACTTCGAGACTCGTTCCCGGGGAGCTGTTTTTT
>.|TRBV7-9|TRBJ2-3
CASSLDSGPTDTQYF
TGTGCCAGCAGCCTAGATAGCGGCCCCACAGATACGCAGTATTTT
>TRBD1|TRBV18|TRBJ1-4
CASSLSGGPGKLFF
TGTGCCAGCTCACTGTCAGGGGGGCCGGGGAAACTGTTTTTT
>.|TRBV7-3|TRBJ2-1
CASSLQGGDEQFF
TGTGCCAGCAGCCTCCAAGGAGGAGATGAGCAGTTCTTC
>.|TRBV2|TRBJ1-2
CASSPLEGGRVANYGYTF
TGTGCCAGCAGCCCCTTGGAAGGGGGGAGGGTTGCAAACTATGGCTACACCTTC
>.|TRBV6-5|TRBJ2-5
CASSMDSLETQYF
TGTGCCAGCAGTATGGACTCCCTAGAGACCCAGTACTTC
>.|TRBV27|TRBJ2-2
CASSWGGNTGELFF
TGTGCCAGCAGCTGGGGGGGCAACACCGGGGAGCTGTTTTTT
>.|TRBV10-3|TRBJ1-5
CAISETVAGRNQPQHF
TGTGCCATCAGTGAAACAGTGGCAGGGCGCAATCAGCCCCAGCATTTT
>TRBD2|TRBV7-7|TRBJ2-7
CASSLLAGGPYEQYF
TGTGCTAGCAGCTTACTAGCGGGGGGGCCCTACGAGCAGTACTTC
>TRBD1|TRBV10-2|TRBJ2-7
CASSRDREFDEQYF
TGCGCCAGCAGCCGGGACAGGGAGTTTGACGAGCAGTACTTC
>TRBD1|TRBV7-3|TRBJ1-1
CASSSGQSMNTEAFF
TGTGCCAGCAGCTCGGGACAGAGTATGAACACTGAAGCTTTCTTT
>.|TRBV4-1|TRBJ1-5
CASSLSVQNTQPQHF
TGCGCCAGCAGCCTGTCCGTACAAAACACTCAGCCCCAGCATTTT
>.|TRBV4-1|TRBJ2-3
CASSPDFKSTDTQYF
TGCGCCAGCAGCCCGGACTTCAAAAGCACAGATACGCAGTATTTT
>.|TRBV28|TRBJ1-5
CASSRQRGQPQHF
TGTGCCAGCAGTAGGCAGCGGGGTCAGCCCCAGCATTTT
>.|TRBV7-2|TRBJ1-3
CASSPQSPGNTIYF
TGTGCTAGCAGCCCCCAGTCCCCTGGAAACACCATATATTTT
>TRBD1|TRBV6-1|TRBJ2-2
CASSAGGSAGELFF
TGTGCCAGCAGCGCAGGGGGTAGCGCCGGGGAGCTGTTTTTT
>.|TRBV6-5|TRBJ1-5
CASSATHNQPQHF
TGTGCCAGCAGTGCAACTCACAATCAGCCCCAGCATTTT
>.|TRBV5-1|TRBJ2-5
CASSLWAGQETQYF
TGCGCCAGCAGCTTGTGGGCCGGACAAGAGACCCAGTACTTC
>TRBD1|TRBV4-1|TRBJ2-3
CASSLRGWTGGTDTQYF
TGCGCCAGCAGCCTCCGGGGGTGGACAGGGGGCACAGATACGCAGTATTTT
>.|TRBV11-3|TRBJ2-2
CASSSRGGELFF
TGTGCCAGCAGCTCCCGAGGCGGGGAGCTGTTTTTT
>.|TRBV11-2|TRBJ1-2
CASSRTWLDYGYTF
TGTGCCAGCAGCCGCACGTGGCTCGACTATGGCTACACCTTC
>.|TRBV4-3|TRBJ1-2
CASSQDGGGPYYGYTF
TGCGCCAGCAGCCAAGATGGGGGAGGACCATACTATGGCTACACCTTC
>.|TRBV5-1|TRBJ1-1
CASSPASRGGNTEAFF
TGCGCCAGCAGTCCAGCATCGAGGGGGGGGAACACTGAAGCTTTCTTT